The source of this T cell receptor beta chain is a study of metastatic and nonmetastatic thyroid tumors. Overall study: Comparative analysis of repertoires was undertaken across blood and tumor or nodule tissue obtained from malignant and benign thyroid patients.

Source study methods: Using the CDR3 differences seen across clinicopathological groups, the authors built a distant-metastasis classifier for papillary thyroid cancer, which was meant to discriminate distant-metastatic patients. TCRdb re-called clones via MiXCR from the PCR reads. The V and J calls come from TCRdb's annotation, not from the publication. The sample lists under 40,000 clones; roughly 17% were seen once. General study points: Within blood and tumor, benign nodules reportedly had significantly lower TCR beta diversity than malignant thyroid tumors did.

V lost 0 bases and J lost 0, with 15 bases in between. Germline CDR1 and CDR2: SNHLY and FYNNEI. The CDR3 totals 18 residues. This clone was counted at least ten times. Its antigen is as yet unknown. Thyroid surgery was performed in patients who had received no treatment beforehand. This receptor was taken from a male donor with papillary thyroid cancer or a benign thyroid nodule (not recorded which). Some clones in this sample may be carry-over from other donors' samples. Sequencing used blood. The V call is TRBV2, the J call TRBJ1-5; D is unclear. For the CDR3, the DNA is TGTGCCAGCAGTGAAGCAGTCTTGGGCAGCAGTAGCAATCAGCCCCAGCATTTT. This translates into CASSEAVLGSSSNQPQHF.